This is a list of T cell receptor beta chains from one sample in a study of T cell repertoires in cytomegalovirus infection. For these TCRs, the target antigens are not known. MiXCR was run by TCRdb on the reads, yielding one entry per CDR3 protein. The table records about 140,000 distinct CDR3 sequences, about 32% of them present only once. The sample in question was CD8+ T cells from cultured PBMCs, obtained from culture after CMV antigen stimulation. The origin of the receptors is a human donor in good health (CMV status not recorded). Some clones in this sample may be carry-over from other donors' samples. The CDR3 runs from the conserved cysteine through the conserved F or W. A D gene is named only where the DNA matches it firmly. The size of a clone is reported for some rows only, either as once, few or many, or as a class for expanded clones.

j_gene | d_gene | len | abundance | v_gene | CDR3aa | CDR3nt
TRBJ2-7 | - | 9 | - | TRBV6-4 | CALYGGTVF | TGTGCCCTGTATGGGGGGACGGTCTTC
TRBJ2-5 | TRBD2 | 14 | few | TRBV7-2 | CASSLYMGGETQYF | TGTGCCAGCAGCTTATATATGGGGGGGGAGACCCAGTACTTC
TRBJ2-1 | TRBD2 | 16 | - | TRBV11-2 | CASSFGQAGVDNEQFF | TGTGCCAGCAGCTTCGGGCAAGCGGGGGTCGACAATGAGCAGTTCTTC
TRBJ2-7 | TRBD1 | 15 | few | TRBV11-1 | CASSSDRAVGYEQYF | TGTGCCAGCAGCTCCGACAGGGCCGTAGGCTACGAGCAGTACTTC
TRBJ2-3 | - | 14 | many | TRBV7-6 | CASSFEGGTDTQYF | TGTGCCAGCAGCTTCGAGGGGGGCACAGATACGCAGTATTTT
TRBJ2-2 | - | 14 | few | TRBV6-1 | CASTREWGTGELFF | TGTGCCAGCACCCGGGAGTGGGGCACCGGGGAGCTGTTTTTT
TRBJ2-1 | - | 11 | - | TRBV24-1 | CATATHNEQFF | TGTGCCACCGCTACCCACAATGAGCAGTTCTTC
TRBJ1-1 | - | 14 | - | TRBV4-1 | CASSYSGGDTEAFF | TGCGCCAGCAGCTATTCCGGGGGAGACACTGAAGCTTTCTTT
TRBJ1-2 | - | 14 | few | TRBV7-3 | CASSRAQGIYGYTF | TGTGCCAGCAGCCGAGCACAGGGAATCTATGGCTACACCTTC
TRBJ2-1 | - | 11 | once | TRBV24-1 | CATSIGFQQFF | TGTGCCACCAGTATCGGGTTCCAGCAGTTCTTC
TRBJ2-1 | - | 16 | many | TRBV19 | CASSPLSISTYNEQFF | TGTGCCAGTAGTCCTCTATCGATCAGCACCTACAATGAGCAGTTCTTC
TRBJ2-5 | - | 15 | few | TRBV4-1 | CASSQDPSVGETQYF | TGCGCCAGCAGCCAAGACCCGTCGGTGGGAGAGACCCAGTACTTC
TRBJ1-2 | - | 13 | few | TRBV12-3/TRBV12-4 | CASSPSGHYGYTF | TGTGCCAGCAGCCCAAGTGGACACTATGGCTACACCTTC
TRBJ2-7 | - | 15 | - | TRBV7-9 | CASSLGQGRSYEQYF | TGTGCCAGCAGCTTAGGTCAGGGGAGATCCTACGAGCAGTACTTC
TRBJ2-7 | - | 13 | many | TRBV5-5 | CASSRTDSYEQYF | TGTGCCAGCAGCCGTACGGACAGTTACGAGCAGTACTTC
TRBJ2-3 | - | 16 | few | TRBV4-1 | CASSHSAGLGTDTQYF | TGCGCCAGCAGCCACTCCGCCGGGCTTGGCACAGATACGCAGTATTTT
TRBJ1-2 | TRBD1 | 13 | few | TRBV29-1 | CSVEGRTGYGYTF | TGCAGCGTTGAAGGCAGGACAGGCTATGGCTACACCTTC